This T cell receptor (beta chain) was recorded in a study of T cells in Graves' hyperthyroidism and ophthalmopathy. There were TCR beta CDR3 regions amplified from RNA transcripts. HTBI primers were used for first-round RT-PCR of the TCR CDR3. MiXCR was run by TCRdb on the multiplex PCR reads, yielding one entry per CDR3 protein. The sample gives around 720,000 distinct CDR3 sequences, around a third of which show up once; roughly 30% is in the top ten. This TCR derives from a woman between 35 and 50 years old with Graves' hyperthyroidism. Sequenced input: blood.

CDR3 bases: TGTGCCAGCAGCACGACCGGACAGGGGGCAGAAGAGCAGTACTTC. Translated: CASSTTGQGAEEQYF. The V and J genes are TRBV7-2 and TRBJ2-7; the match to TRBD1 covers 11 bases. Germline CDR1 reads SGHTA; CDR2 reads FQGNSA. With V trimmed by 5 bases and J by 7 bases, 10 bases remained unmatched. This CDR3 has 15 residues.